This note documents a single T cell receptor (beta chain) sequence. The sample is drawn from a study of blood T cell repertoires in COVID-19. Using immunoSEQ multiplex PCR, the repertoire was profiled, and TCRdb retains in-frame clones only, with some absent. The data show some 40,000 clones, with around 90% seen just once and 0.35% to 0.4% held by the top ten. The receptor was isolated from a man between 50 and 59 years old with COVID-19, enrolled during active disease. The sample taken for sequencing was peripheral blood.

The CDR3 coding sequence is TGTGCCAGCAGCTCGTCGTCCGGCGGGATTGAGACCCAGTACTTC. As protein: CASSSSSGGIETQYF. The chain couples TRBV7-8 to TRBJ2-5, with D possibly TRBD2 on 6 matching bases. The CDR3 is made up of 15 amino acids. Germline V lookup: CDR1 SGHVS, CDR2 FQNEAQ. Trimming took 4 bases from V and 5 from J, leaving 17 bases between them.